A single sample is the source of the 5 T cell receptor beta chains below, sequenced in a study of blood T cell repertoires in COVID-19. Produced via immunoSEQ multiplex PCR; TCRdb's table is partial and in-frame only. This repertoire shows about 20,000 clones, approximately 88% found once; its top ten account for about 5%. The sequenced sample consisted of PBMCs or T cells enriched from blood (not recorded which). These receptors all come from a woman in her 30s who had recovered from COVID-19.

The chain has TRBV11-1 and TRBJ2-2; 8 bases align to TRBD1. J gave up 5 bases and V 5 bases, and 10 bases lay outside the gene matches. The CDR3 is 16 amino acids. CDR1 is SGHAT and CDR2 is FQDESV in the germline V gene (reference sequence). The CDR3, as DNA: TGTGCCAGCAGCAGAGATCAGGGGGCGGGGACCGGGGAGCTGTTTTTT. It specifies CASSRDQGAGTGELFF. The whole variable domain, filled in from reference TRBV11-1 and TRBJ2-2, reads EAEVAQSPRYKITEKSQAVAFWCDPISGHATLYWYRQILGQGPELLVQFQDESVVDDSQLPKDRFSAERLKGVDSTLKIQPAELGDSAMYLCASSRDQGAGTGELFFGEGSRLTVL.

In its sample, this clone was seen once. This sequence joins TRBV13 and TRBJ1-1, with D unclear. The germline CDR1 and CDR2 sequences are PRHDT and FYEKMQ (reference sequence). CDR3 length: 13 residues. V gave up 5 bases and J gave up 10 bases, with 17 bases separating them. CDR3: CASSPTRLVAAFF. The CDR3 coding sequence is TGTGCCAGCAGCCCTACCCGCCTGGTAGCAGCTTTCTTT.

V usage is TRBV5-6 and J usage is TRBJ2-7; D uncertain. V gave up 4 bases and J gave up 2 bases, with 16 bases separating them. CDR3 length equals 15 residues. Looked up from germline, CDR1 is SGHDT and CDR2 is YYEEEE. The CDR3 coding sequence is TGTGCCAGCAGCCGATGGAAGACTGAGGCCTACGAGCAGTACTTC. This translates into CASSRWKTEAYEQYF.

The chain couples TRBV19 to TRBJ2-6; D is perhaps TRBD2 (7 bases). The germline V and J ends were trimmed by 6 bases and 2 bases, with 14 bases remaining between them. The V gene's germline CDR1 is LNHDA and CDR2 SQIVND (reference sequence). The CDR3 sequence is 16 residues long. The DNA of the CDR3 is TGTGCCAGTAGAAATAACGGGGGGCCTGGGGCCAACGTCCTGACTTTC. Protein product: CASRNNGGPGANVLTF.

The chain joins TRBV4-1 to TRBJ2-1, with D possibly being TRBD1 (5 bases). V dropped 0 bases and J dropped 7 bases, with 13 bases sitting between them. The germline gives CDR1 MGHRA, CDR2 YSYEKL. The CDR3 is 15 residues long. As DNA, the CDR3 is TGCGCCAGCAGCCAAGAAGGGCAGGGCAGGAATGAGCAGTTCTTC. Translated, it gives CASSQEGQGRNEQFF.